The 6 T cell receptor beta chains given below trace back to one sample, sequenced in a study of cytomegalovirus exposure and HLA in healthy donors. PCR primers comprised 60 Vbeta and 13 Jbeta primers. Clones were sequenced by immunoSEQ multiplex PCR, and TCRdb holds only the in-frame ones, with some missing. The sample includes more than 100,000 clones, roughly 89% of them seen just once. Input material: PBMCs. These receptors were obtained from a woman in her thirties in good health and CMV-seronegative.

The chain's CDR3 is CASLGQTRGTQYF. DNA for the CDR3: TGTGCCAGCCTTGGACAGACCCGGGGGACCCAGTACTTC. This chain links TRBV28 with TRBJ2-5; a weak D match, TRBD1 (6 bases). CDR1 is MDHEN and CDR2 is SYDVKM in the germline V gene. The V and J ends lost 8 bases and 7 bases respectively, with 17 bases between them. The CDR3 contains 13 residues.

The chain recombines TRBV6-1 with TRBJ1-1; tentatively, D is TRBD1 (5 bases). The V gene lost 10 bases and the J gene lost 5 bases, with 23 bases spanning the gap. CDR1 and CDR2 (germline): MNHNS, SASEGT. The CDR3 contains 15 residues. The DNA for the CDR3 is TGTGCCACACAAGGACAATGGGTTTTTAAAACTGAAGCTTTCTTT. Its translation is CATQGQWVFKTEAFF.

The chain joins TRBV7-9 to TRBJ2-2; no firm D call. Trimming left V 0 bases short and J 0 bases short, with 5 bases between. Looked up from germline, CDR1 is SEHNR and CDR2 is FQNEAQ (reference sequence). This CDR3 spans 15 amino acids. CDR3 sequence reads: CASSLAEPNTGELFF. In nucleotides, the CDR3 is TGTGCCAGCAGCTTAGCAGAGCCGAACACCGGGGAGCTGTTTTTT.

This chain connects TRBV30 to TRBJ2-3; D is possibly TRBD1 (5 bases). This CDR3 is 14 amino acids long. The germline gives CDR1 GTSNPN, CDR2 SVGIG (reference sequence). Trimming removed 2 bases from V and 2 bases from J, with 11 bases in between. The CDR3 DNA reads TGTGCCTGGAGTCTTGGGGCTATCACAGATACGCAGTATTTT. The encoded protein is CAWSLGAITDTQYF.

This clone was picked up a small number of times. The chain links TRBV6-5 to TRBJ1-2; D gene unclear. This CDR3 has 16 amino acids. V lost 1 base, J lost 2 bases, and 14 bases lay in between. Germline-derived CDR1 and CDR2 are MNHEY and SVGAGI. This chain's CDR3 is CASSYYYGGRNYGYTF. CDR3 sequence (DNA): TGTGCCAGCAGTTACTACTACGGCGGAAGGAACTATGGCTACACCTTC.

This clone occurred a few times. The rearrangement uses TRBV27 and TRBJ2-7; TRBD2 matches at 8 bases. The CDR3 runs to 17 residues. The junction had 9 bases not matched to a gene; V was cut back by 2 bases and J by 0 bases. The germline CDR1 and CDR2 sequences are MNHEY and SMNVEV (reference sequence). The DNA for the CDR3 is TGTGCCAGCAGTTTAACCCCGGGGGGGGATCTCTCCTACGAGCAGTACTTC. Encoded protein: CASSLTPGGDLSYEQYF.